Listed below are T cell receptor beta chains from one sample, sequenced in a study of control samples from healthy donors and cancer patients. The method was immunoSEQ multiplex PCR; TCRdb's version includes in-frame clones alone and lacks a portion of them. The sample has roughly 63,000 clones, roughly 90% seen once; the top ten hold 5.5% to 7%. The sequencing input was PBMCs. These receptors all come from a man aged 55 to 70 with colorectal cancer. Both conserved end residues are trimmed from each CDR3. Fields, in order: CDR3 protein, V gene, CDR3 length, J gene.

CDR3: ASSLAGTSGGARQF
V: TRBV5-5
length: 14
J: TRBJ2-1

CDR3: ASCGGDYNEQF
V: TRBV2
length: 11
J: TRBJ2-1

CDR3: AISTGTNYGYT
V: TRBV10-3
length: 11
J: TRBJ1-2

CDR3: ASSFGTGATNSPLH
V: TRBV7-6
length: 14
J: TRBJ1-6

CDR3: ASSSGGQGTGELF
V: TRBV5-1
length: 13
J: TRBJ2-2

CDR3: ASSVDSGRETQY
V: TRBV9
length: 12
J: TRBJ2-5

CDR3: ASSEMDYEQY
V: TRBV2
length: 10
J: TRBJ2-7

CDR3: ASSPRSGGAPDTQY
V: TRBV28
length: 14
J: TRBJ2-3

CDR3: ASSPRTSGNTGELF
V: TRBV7-8
length: 14
J: TRBJ2-2

CDR3: ASSEGLPGTNEKLF
V: TRBV2
length: 14
J: TRBJ1-4

CDR3: ASSPGGPVGELF
V: TRBV5-8
length: 12
J: TRBJ2-2

CDR3: ASSFEGSSVFTDTQY
V: TRBV5-6
length: 15
J: TRBJ2-3

CDR3: ASSSGVQETQY
V: TRBV12-3/TRBV12-4
length: 11
J: TRBJ2-5

CDR3: ASSRGQLQETQY
V: TRBV11-2
length: 12
J: TRBJ2-5

CDR3: ASSQVDRGGADTQY
V: TRBV4-1
length: 14
J: TRBJ2-3

CDR3: ASSYDRAQGSPLH
V: TRBV6-5
length: 13
J: TRBJ1-6

CDR3: SAPTAGGYT
V: TRBV20-1
length: 9
J: TRBJ1-2

CDR3: ASSLALTGREETQY
V: TRBV5-1
length: 14
J: TRBJ2-5

CDR3: ASSLMEGGEKLF
V: TRBV7-9
length: 12
J: TRBJ1-4

CDR3: ASSLTRDEQY
V: TRBV5-1
length: 10
J: TRBJ2-7

CDR3: ASSFSTDTQY
V: TRBV5-1
length: 10
J: TRBJ2-3

CDR3: ASSEVGGTGPWGYT
V: TRBV2
length: 14
J: TRBJ1-2

CDR3: ASRPDRGLAYEQY
V: TRBV6-5
length: 13
J: TRBJ2-7

CDR3: ASSPAILTTNEKLF
V: TRBV7-2
length: 14
J: TRBJ1-4

CDR3: ASSLERTNTEAF
V: TRBV13
length: 12
J: TRBJ1-1

CDR3: ASSPRTSGGPLYNEQF
V: TRBV4-3
length: 16
J: TRBJ2-1

CDR3: ASSELAGGYNEQF
V: TRBV6-1
length: 13
J: TRBJ2-1

CDR3: ASSRLGLSGYT
V: TRBV7-2
length: 11
J: TRBJ1-2

CDR3: ASKLTSGGYNEQF
V: TRBV6-5
length: 13
J: TRBJ2-1

CDR3: SVENPGFGGYT
V: TRBV29-1
length: 11
J: TRBJ1-2

CDR3: ASSTPRRFGNEQF
V: TRBV7-9
length: 13
J: TRBJ2-1

CDR3: ASSADSNQPQH
V: TRBV2
length: 11
J: TRBJ1-5

CDR3: ATERLRGEQY
V: TRBV24-1
length: 10
J: TRBJ2-7

CDR3: ASKDWDPYEQY
V: TRBV28
length: 11
J: TRBJ2-7

CDR3: ASSWDGNYGYT
V: TRBV6-2/TRBV6-3
length: 11
J: TRBJ1-2

CDR3: ASSRDRRFGQPQH
V: TRBV28
length: 13
J: TRBJ1-5

CDR3: ASRGTKGSNQPQH
V: TRBV2
length: 13
J: TRBJ1-5

CDR3: ASSLNRGPYNEQF
V: TRBV5-6
length: 13
J: TRBJ2-1

CDR3: ASSRREWTYEQY
V: TRBV11-3
length: 12
J: TRBJ2-7

CDR3: ASRGYANTGELF
V: TRBV5-1
length: 12
J: TRBJ2-2

CDR3: ASSHLGGQPQH
V: TRBV5-6
length: 11
J: TRBJ1-5